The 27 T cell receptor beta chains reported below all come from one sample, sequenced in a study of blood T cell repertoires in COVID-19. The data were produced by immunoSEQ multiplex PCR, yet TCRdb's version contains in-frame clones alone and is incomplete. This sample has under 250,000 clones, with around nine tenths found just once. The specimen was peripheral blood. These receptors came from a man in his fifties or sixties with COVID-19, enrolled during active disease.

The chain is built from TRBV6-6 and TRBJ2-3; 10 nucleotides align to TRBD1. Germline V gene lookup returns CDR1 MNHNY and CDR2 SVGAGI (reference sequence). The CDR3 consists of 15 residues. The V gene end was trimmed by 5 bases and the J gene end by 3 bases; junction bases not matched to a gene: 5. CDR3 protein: CASSDPGQGTDTQYF. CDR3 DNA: TGTGCCAGCAGTGACCCGGGACAGGGGACAGATACGCAGTATTTT.

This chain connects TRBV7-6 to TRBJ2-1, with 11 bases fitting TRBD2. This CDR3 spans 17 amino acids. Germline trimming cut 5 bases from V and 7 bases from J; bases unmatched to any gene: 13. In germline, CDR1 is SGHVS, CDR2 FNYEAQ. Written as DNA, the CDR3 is TGTGCCAGCAGCCCACAGGGGTTTCGACTAGCGGGAAATGAGCAGTTCTTC. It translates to CASSPQGFRLAGNEQFF. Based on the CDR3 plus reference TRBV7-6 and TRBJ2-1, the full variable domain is GAGVSQSPRYKVTKRGQDVALRCDPISGHVSLYWYRQALGQGPEFLTYFNYEAQQDKSGLPNDRFSAERPEGSISTLTIQRTEQRDSAMYRCASSPQGFRLAGNEQFFGPGTRLTVL.

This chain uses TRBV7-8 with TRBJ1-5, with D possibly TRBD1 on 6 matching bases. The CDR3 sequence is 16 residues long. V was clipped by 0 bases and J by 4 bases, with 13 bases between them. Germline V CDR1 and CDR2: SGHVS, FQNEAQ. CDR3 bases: TGTGCCAGCAGCTTAGCTGGCAGGGGCTTTAATCAGCCCCAGCATTTT. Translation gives CASSLAGRGFNQPQHF.

The CDR3 nucleotides are TGTGCCAGCAGCCTCTCCTGGGGGGGCAATACTGAAGCTTTCTTT. It yields the protein CASSLSWGGNTEAFF. The chain couples TRBV7-9 to TRBJ1-1; D perhaps matches TRBD1 (6 bases). The CDR3 loop spans 15 amino acids. Germline V gives CDR1 SEHNR, CDR2 FQNEAQ (reference sequence). V lost 5 bases and J 5 bases, leaving 18 bases between the germline ends.

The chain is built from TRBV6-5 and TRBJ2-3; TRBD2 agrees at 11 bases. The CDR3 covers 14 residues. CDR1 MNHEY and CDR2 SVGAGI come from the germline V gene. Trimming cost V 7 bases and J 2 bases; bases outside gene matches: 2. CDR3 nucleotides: TGTGCCAGCACACTAGCGGGAGCCACAGATACGCAGTATTTT. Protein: CASTLAGATDTQYF.

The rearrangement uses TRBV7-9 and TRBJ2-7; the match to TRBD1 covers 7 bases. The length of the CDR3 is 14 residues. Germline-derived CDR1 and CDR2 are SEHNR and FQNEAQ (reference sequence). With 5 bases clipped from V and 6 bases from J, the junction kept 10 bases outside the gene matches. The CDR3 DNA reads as TGTGCCAGCAGCCCCAGACAGGGTTCAAGCGAGCAGTACTTC. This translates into CASSPRQGSSEQYF.

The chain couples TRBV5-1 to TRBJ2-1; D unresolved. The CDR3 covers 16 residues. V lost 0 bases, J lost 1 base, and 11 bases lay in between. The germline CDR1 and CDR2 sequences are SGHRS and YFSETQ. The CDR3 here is CASSLGIPSSYNEQFF. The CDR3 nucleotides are TGCGCCAGCAGCTTGGGGATCCCTAGTTCCTACAATGAGCAGTTCTTC.

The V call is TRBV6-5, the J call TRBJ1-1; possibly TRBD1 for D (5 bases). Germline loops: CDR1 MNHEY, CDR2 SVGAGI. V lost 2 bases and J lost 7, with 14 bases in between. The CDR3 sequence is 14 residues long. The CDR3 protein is CASSYGARESEAFF. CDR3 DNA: TGTGCCAGCAGTTACGGGGCCAGGGAAAGTGAAGCTTTCTTT.

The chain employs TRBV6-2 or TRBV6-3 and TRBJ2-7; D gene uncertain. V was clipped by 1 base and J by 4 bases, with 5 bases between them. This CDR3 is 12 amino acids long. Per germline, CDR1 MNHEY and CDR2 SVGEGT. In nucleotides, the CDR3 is TGTGCCAGCAGTTACTTATATTACGAGCAGTACTTC. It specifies CASSYLYYEQYF.

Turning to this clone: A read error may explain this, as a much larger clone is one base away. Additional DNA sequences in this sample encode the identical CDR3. The CDR3 protein is CASCEAGRGAGETQYF. The CDR3 bases are TGTGCCAGCTGTGAAGCGGGGCGGGGGGCGGGGGAGACCCAGTACTTC. V and J are TRBV6-1 and TRBJ2-5, with TRBD2 matching over 8 bases. This CDR3 is built from 16 residues. Per the germline V gene, CDR1 is MNHNS and CDR2 is SASEGT.

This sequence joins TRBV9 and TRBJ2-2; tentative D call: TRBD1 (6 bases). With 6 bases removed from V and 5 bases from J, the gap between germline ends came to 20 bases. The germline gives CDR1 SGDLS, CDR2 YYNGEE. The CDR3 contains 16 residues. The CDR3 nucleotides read TGTGCCAGCACCCCAGGGGCTGGGAGTGGGACCGGGGAGCTGTTTTTT. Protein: CASTPGAGSGTGELFF. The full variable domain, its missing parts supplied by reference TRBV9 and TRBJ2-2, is DSGVTQTPKHLITATGQRVTLRCSPRSGDLSVYWYQQSLDQGLQFLIQYYNGEERAKGNILERFSAQQFPDLHSELNLSSLELGDSALYFCASTPGAGSGTGELFFGEGSRLTVL.

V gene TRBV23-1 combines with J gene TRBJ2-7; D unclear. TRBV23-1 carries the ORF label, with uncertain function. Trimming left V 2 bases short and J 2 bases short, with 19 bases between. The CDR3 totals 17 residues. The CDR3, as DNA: TGCGCCAGCAGTCAAATAGGCCGAGGATTCTCCACCTACGAGCAGTACTTC. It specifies CASSQIGRGFSTYEQYF.

The DNA for the CDR3 is TGTGCCAGCAGCTTCGGGCAGGGCTACGAAGAGACCCAGTACTTC. Residues: CASSFGQGYEETQYF. The chain combines TRBV5-6 with TRBJ2-5; a weak D match, TRBD1 (5 bases). With 2 bases removed from V and 3 bases from J, the gap between germline ends came to 14 bases. The CDR3 consists of 15 residues. CDR1 and CDR2 from the germline V gene are SGHDT and YYEEEE.

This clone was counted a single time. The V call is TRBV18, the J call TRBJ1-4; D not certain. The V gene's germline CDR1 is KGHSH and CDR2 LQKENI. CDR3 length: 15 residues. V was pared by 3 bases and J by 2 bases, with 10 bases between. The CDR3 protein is CASSPYGNTNEKLFF. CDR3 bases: TGTGCCAGCTCACCGTACGGGAACACTAATGAAAAACTGTTTTTT.

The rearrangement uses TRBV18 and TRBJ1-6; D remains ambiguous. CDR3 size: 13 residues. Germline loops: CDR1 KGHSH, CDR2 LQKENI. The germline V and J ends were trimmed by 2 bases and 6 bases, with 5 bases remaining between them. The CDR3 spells CASSPMSNSPLHF. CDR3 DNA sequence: TGTGCCAGCTCACCAATGAGTAATTCACCCCTCCACTTT.

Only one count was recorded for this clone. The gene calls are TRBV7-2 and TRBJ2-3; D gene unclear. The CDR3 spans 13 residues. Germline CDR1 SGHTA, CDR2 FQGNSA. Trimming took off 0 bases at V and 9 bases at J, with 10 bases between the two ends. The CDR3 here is CASSLAGVETQYF. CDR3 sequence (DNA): TGTGCCAGCAGCTTAGCCGGCGTGGAGACGCAGTATTTT.

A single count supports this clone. The CDR3 is CASSLAVGTGLLRTDTQYF. Here the CDR3 DNA reads TGCGCCAGCAGCTTGGCCGTCGGGACAGGGTTACTACGCACAGATACGCAGTATTTT. This sequence joins TRBV5-1 and TRBJ2-3; 9 bases match TRBD1. In germline, CDR1 is SGHRS, CDR2 YFSETQ. The V segment lost 0 bases and the J segment 1 base; nucleotides outside the gene matches: 12. The CDR3 runs 19 residues.

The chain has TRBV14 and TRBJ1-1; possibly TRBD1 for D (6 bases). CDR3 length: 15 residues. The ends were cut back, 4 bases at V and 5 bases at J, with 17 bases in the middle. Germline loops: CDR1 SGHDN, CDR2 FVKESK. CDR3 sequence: CASSRDMGMSTEAFF. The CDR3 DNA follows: TGTGCCAGCAGCCGGGACATGGGCATGAGTACTGAAGCTTTCTTT.

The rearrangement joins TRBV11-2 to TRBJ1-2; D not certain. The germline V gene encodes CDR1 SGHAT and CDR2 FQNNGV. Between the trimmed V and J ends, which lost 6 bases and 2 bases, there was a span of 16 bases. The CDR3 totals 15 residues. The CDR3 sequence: CASSVGGAINYGYTF. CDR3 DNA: TGTGCCAGCAGTGTAGGAGGCGCAATAAACTATGGCTACACCTTC.

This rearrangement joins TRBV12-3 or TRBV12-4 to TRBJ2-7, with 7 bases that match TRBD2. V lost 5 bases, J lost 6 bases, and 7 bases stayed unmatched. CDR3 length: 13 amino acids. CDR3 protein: CASSLYGGVEQYF. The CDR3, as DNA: TGTGCCAGCAGTCTATATGGGGGGGTCGAGCAGTACTTC.

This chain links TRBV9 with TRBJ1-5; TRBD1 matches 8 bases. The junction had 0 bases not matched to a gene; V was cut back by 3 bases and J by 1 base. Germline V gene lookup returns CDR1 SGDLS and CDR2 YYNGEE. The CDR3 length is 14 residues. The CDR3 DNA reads TGTGCCAGCAGCGACAGGGGGAGCAATCAGCCCCAGCATTTT. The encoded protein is CASSDRGSNQPQHF.

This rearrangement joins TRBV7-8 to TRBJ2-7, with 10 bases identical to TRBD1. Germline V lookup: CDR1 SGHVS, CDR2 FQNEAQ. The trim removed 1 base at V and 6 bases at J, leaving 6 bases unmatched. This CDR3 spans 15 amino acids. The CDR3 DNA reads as TGTGCCAGCAGCTTAGTTTTGAGGACAGGGGGCGAGCAGTACTTC. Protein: CASSLVLRTGGEQYF.

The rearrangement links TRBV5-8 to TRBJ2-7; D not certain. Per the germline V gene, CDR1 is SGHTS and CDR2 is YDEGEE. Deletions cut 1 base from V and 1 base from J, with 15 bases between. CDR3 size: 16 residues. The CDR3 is CASSLYGTELSYEQYF. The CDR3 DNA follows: TGTGCCAGCAGCTTGTACGGAACGGAACTATCCTACGAGCAGTACTTC.

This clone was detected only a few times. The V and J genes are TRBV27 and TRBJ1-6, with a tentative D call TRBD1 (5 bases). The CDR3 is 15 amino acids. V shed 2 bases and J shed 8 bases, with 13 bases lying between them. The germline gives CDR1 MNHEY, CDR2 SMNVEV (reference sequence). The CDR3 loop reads CASSLGREVDSPLHF. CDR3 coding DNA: TGTGCCAGCAGTTTAGGCAGGGAGGTGGATTCACCCCTCCACTTT.

The CDR3: CASVGGNNEQFF. The CDR3 region has the DNA TGTGCCAGCGTGGGGGGGAACAATGAGCAGTTCTTC. The rearrangement uses TRBV2 and TRBJ2-1; TRBD2 matches at 7 bases. Unmatched junction bases numbered 3, after V lost 8 bases and J lost 5 bases. The CDR3 runs 12 residues. Germline lookup yields CDR1 SNHLY and CDR2 FYNNEI.

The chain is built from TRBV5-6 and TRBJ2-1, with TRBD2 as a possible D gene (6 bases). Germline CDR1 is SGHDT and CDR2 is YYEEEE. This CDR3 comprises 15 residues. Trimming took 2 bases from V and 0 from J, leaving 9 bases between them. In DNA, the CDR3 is TGTGCCAGCAGCTTCGTAGCGGCCTCCTACAATGAGCAGTTCTTC. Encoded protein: CASSFVAASYNEQFF.

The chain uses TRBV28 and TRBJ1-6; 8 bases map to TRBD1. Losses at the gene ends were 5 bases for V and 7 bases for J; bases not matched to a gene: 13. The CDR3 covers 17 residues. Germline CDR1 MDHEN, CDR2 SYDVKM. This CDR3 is CASSRDRGWEGNSPLHF. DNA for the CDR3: TGTGCCAGCAGTCGCGACAGGGGATGGGAGGGGAATTCACCCCTCCACTTT.